Ten or more counts support the clone carrying this TCR beta chain. The antigen is not known. The germline CDR1 and CDR2 sequences are MDHEN and SYDVKM. V lost 6 bases and J lost 0; bases outside the gene matches: 5. The CDR3 runs to 16 residues. As the method for making TCR beta libraries, quantitative 5'-RACE with molecular barcodes was used. MiXCR was run by TCRdb on the 5' RACE reads, yielding one entry per CDR3 protein. The table lists 25,000 to 40,000 distinct CDR3 sequences, around 7.2% of them singletons, with over 9.5% in the top ten. This record belongs to a study of CD8 T cells in ankylosing spondylitis. Study-wide points: What seemed typical of ankylosing spondylitis blood was a TCR beta motif built from about 8 highly homologous variants.

The TCR comes from a male donor with ankylosing spondylitis or in good health (not recorded which). The sequenced sample was blood, either unsorted or a sorted T cell fraction (not recorded which). The V and J genes are TRBV28 and TRBJ2-1, with 10 bases fitting TRBD2. The CDR3 reads CASSPIAGGSYNEQFF. The CDR3 nucleotides are TGTGCCAGCAGCCCGATAGCGGGAGGCTCCTACAATGAGCAGTTCTTC.